The clone carrying this T cell receptor beta chain was recorded a few times. The data were obtained in a study of cytomegalovirus exposure and HLA in healthy donors. Trimming stripped 3 bases from V and 2 bases from J, with 13 bases between. Germline CDR1 PRHDT, CDR2 FYEKMQ (reference sequence). The CDR3 sequence is 15 residues long. Both 60 Vbeta primers and 13 Jbeta primers went into the PCR. Measured with immunoSEQ multiplex PCR; TCRdb has only the in-frame clones, and not every one. The data contain 100,000 to 150,000 clones, about 81% of them singletons. The receptor was derived from a woman aged 50 to 65 in good health and CMV-seropositive. The specimen sequenced was PBMCs. The V and J genes are TRBV13 and TRBJ1-1; D is unclear. The CDR3 region is CASSFPGSGNTEAFF. The DNA for the CDR3 is TGTGCCAGCAGCTTCCCCGGCAGCGGCAACACTGAAGCTTTCTTT. The variable domain in full, completed from reference TRBV13 and TRBJ1-1, reads AAGVIQSPRHLIKEKRETATLKCYPIPRHDTVYWYQQGPGQDPQFLISFYEKMQSDKGSIPDRFSAQQFSDYHSELNMSSLELGDSALYFCASSFPGSGNTEAFFGQGTRLTVV.